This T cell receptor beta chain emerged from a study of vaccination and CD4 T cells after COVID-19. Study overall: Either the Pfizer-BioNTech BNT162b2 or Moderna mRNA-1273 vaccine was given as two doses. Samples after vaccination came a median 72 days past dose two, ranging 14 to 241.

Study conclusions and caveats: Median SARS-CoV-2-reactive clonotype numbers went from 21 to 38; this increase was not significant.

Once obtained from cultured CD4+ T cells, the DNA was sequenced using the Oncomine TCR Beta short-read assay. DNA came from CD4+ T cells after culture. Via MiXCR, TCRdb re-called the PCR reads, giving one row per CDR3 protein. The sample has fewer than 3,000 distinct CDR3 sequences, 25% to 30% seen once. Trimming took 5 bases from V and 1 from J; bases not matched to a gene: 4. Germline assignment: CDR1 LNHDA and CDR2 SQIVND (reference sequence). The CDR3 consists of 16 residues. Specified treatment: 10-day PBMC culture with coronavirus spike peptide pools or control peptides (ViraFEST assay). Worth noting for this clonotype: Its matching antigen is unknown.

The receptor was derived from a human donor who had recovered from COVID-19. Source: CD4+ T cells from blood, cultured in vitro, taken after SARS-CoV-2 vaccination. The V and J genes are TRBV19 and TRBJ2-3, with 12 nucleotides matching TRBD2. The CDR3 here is CASSLLAGGGTDTQYF. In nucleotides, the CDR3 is TGTGCCAGTAGTCTACTAGCGGGGGGAGGCACAGATACGCAGTATTTT.